The source of this T cell receptor (beta chain) is a study of post-analysis software for immune sequencing data. Whole-study context: As for disease course, relapsing-remitting, secondary progressive and progressive-relapsing multiple sclerosis were all included. Overall study results and limits: Strong same-batch co-clustering of samples appeared with F measure clustering. In patients, TRBV5-6, TRBV5-1 and TRBV20-1 belonged to about five TRBV segments found more frequently than in controls. The normalized Chao1 diversity of multiple sclerosis patients was significantly lower than that of controls.

cDNA libraries of TCR beta carried unique molecular identifiers. Roughly 450,000 cDNA molecules were recovered from an input of about 1 to 10 million T cells. TCRdb analysed the PCR reads with MiXCR anew, one entry per CDR3 protein. The data hold about 380,000 distinct CDR3 sequences, with 30% to 45% observed a single time. As regards this clonotype: Its antigen is not identified.

The length of the CDR3 is 16 residues. J was trimmed by 4 bases and V by 5 bases; bases with no gene match: 6. The V gene's germline CDR1 is DFQATT and CDR2 SNEGSKA (reference sequence). This sequence originates from a girl under 18 with multiple sclerosis. Sample: blood. The chain has TRBV20-1 and TRBJ2-3, with 16 positions matching TRBD2. The CDR3 nucleotides are TGCAGTGCTTCGGGACTAGCGGGGGGGTCCTCAGATACGCAGTATTTT. As protein: CSASGLAGGSSDTQYF.